These 17 T cell receptor beta chains were sequenced from one sample in a study of T cells in Graves' hyperthyroidism and ophthalmopathy (dated by TCRdb to the late 2010s). The library was obtained by multiplex PCR. The sequencer was an Illumina HiSeq 2000. Amplification of TCR beta CDR3 regions was carried out from RNA transcripts. For the first round of RT-PCR on the TCR CDR3, the HTBI primer set was used together with the Qiagen OneStep RT-PCR kit. TCRdb's own reprocessing of the public reads used fastp at Q25 and MiXCR and kept productive beta chains. Rows are unified per CDR3 protein, each entry keeping the most common DNA and genes. The sample table contains 490,000 or so distinct CDR3 sequences; only one count was recorded for 40% to 55% of them. Of the sample, about two fifths is held by the ten largest clones. The material sequenced was peripheral blood or thyroid tissue (not recorded which). These receptors were obtained from an adult woman with Graves' disease, either hyperthyroidism or ophthalmopathy (not recorded which).

V and J are TRBV10-3 and TRBJ1-1; no clear D. This CDR3 comprises 13 residues. Trimming removed 10 bases from V and 1 base from J, with 13 bases in between. CDR1 and CDR2 (germline): ENHRY, SYGVKD. The CDR3 reads CATAWVSNTEAFF. The CDR3 coding sequence is TGTGCCACCGCTTGGGTGTCGAACACTGAAGCTTTCTTT.

The chain employs TRBV10-3 and TRBJ2-5, with TRBD2 identical over 7 bases. Unmatched junction bases numbered 4, after V lost 3 bases and J lost 0 bases. The CDR3 spans 15 residues. CDR1 ENHRY and CDR2 SYGVKD come from the germline V gene. CDR3 in amino acids: CAISEAGSNQETQYF. Written as DNA, the CDR3 is TGTGCCATCAGTGAAGCGGGATCAAACCAAGAGACCCAGTACTTC.

With regard to this clonotype: A read error may account for a junction end that differs from germline. The V call is TRBV25-1, the J call TRBJ2-5; TRBD2 matches at 9 bases. The CDR3 has 13 residues. The V gene's germline CDR1 is MGHDK and CDR2 SYGVNS. The CDR3 bases are TGTGCCAGCAGTGAATTAGCGGGGGAGAAGTTTGTCTTC. Translated: CASSELAGEKFVF.

The J gene is TRBJ2-7, the V gene TRBV7-2; 8 bases are a match to TRBD1. The ends lost 5 bases at V and 3 bases at J; junction bases unmatched: 9. The CDR3 has 15 residues. Looked up from germline, CDR1 is SGHTA and CDR2 is FQGNSA. As DNA, the CDR3 is TGTGCCAGCAGCCCCTCCCGGGACAGGAACTACGAGCAGTACTTC. Amino acids: CASSPSRDRNYEQYF.

The rearrangement links TRBV15 to TRBJ2-5; TRBD1 might be the D (7 bases). Matching the DNA end better, TRBJ2-7 makes the J call doubtful. Looked up from germline, CDR1 is LNHNV and CDR2 is YYDKDF (reference sequence). This CDR3 is built from 15 residues. The CDR3 nucleotides read TGTGCCACCAGCAGAGACGACAGGGAGGCCTACGAGCAGTACTTC. Amino acid sequence: CATSRDDREAYEQYF.

About this clonotype itself: The CDR3 end shows no conserved phenylalanine or tryptophan, and so a read error is likely. The J gene is TRBJ2-7, the V gene TRBV10-3; D unresolved. The CDR3 extends over 11 amino acids. In germline, CDR1 is ENHRY, CDR2 SYGVKD. The CDR3 nucleotides are TGTGCCAGCAGTTCCTTCTACGAGCAGTACCTC. Protein: CASSSFYEQYL.

The rearrangement joins TRBV5-1 to TRBJ2-2; 7 bases agree with TRBD1. This CDR3 is built from 15 residues. CDR1 SGHRS and CDR2 YFSETQ come from the germline V gene. J was trimmed by 4 bases and V by 4 bases; bases with no gene match: 7. CDR3 in amino acids: CASSHDRVITGELFF. For the CDR3, the DNA is TGCGCCAGCAGCCACGACAGGGTGATCACCGGGGAGCTGTTTTTT.

This clonotype was recorded many times. The chain joins TRBV5-1 to TRBJ1-1, with 8 bases identical to TRBD1. Germline CDR1 is SGHRS and CDR2 is YFSETQ. The CDR3 length is 14 residues. The junction had 4 bases not matched to a gene; V was cut back by 5 bases and J by 1 base. CDR3 loop: CASRAGTGNTEAFF. DNA of the CDR3: TGCGCCAGCAGGGCCGGGACAGGGAACACTGAAGCTTTCTTT.

This clonotype was picked up many times. The chain carries TRBV25-1 and TRBJ1-6; D is unclear. The V and J ends lost 2 bases and 10 bases respectively, with 9 bases between them. This CDR3 contains 13 residues. The germline CDR1 and CDR2 sequences are MGHDK and SYGVNS. The CDR3 DNA sequence: TGTGCCAGCAGTGAAACGAGGGTATCACCCCTCCACTTT. Translated, it gives CASSETRVSPLHF.

Concerning this clonotype: An end of the junction does not agree with germline; a read error may underlie this. This rearrangement joins TRBV11-1 to TRBJ1-4; weak D call: TRBD1 (6 bases). The V gene's germline CDR1 is SGHAT and CDR2 FQDESV (reference sequence). This CDR3 is 14 amino acids long. CDR3: CASSLGTANGKLFF. The DNA for the CDR3 is TGTGCCAGCAGCTTAGGGACAGCGAATGGAAAACTGTTTTTT.

The table lists this clonotype with many counts. V usage is TRBV5-1 and J usage is TRBJ2-5, with D unclear. Germline CDR1 is SGHRS and CDR2 is YFSETQ. The CDR3 totals 14 residues. Trimming removed 4 bases at V and 5 bases at J, with 15 bases between. CDR3 sequence: CASSRAGLSETQYF. The CDR3 nucleotides read TGCGCCAGCAGCAGGGCCGGTCTCAGCGAGACCCAGTACTTC.

The chain carries TRBV11-2 and TRBJ2-1; 12 positions agree with TRBD2. Germline assignment: CDR1 SGHAT and CDR2 FQNNGV. The ends lost 5 bases at V and 6 bases at J; junction bases unmatched: 5. The CDR3 extends over 15 amino acids. The CDR3, as DNA: TGTGCCAGCAGCAGGCCGGGACTAGCGGGCAATGAGCAGTTCTTC. Its protein product is CASSRPGLAGNEQFF.

V gene TRBV5-1 combines with J gene TRBJ2-5; 10 bases are a match to TRBD1. The CDR3 is 15 residues long. The V gene's germline CDR1 is SGHRS and CDR2 YFSETQ. The ends lost 2 bases at V and 7 bases at J; junction bases unmatched: 8. Here the CDR3 DNA reads TGCGCCAGCAGCTTTCGACAGGGGGCGCTCGGGACCCAGTACTTC. Translated: CASSFRQGALGTQYF.

This clonotype has a handful of counts. A much larger clone differs from this one at a single base, so this may be a read error. The chain employs TRBV7-9 and TRBJ1-2; D might be TRBD1 (6 bases). CDR3 length: 12 amino acids. Germline CDR1 reads SEHNR; CDR2 reads FQNEAQ (reference sequence). CDR3 region: CASSLGQAGCTF. DNA for the CDR3: TGTGCCAGCAGCTTAGGACAGGCTGGCTGCACCTTC.

The J gene is TRBJ1-2, the V gene TRBV28; a possible D gene is TRBD1 (6 bases). The CDR3 is 12 amino acids. The germline V gene has CDR1 MDHEN and CDR2 SYDVKM. With 7 bases removed from V and 8 bases from J, the gap between germline ends came to 14 bases. The CDR3 is CASTTGGGGYTF. In nucleotides, the CDR3 is TGTGCCAGCACCACCGGGGGGGGCGGCTACACCTTC.

The genes are TRBV29-1 and TRBJ2-2; 9 bases are shared with TRBD1. Germline V gene lookup returns CDR1 SQVTM and CDR2 ANQGSEA. V lost 7 bases, J lost 1 base, and 1 base stayed unmatched. The CDR3 is made up of 13 amino acids. The CDR3 protein is CSGGQGNTGELFF. The CDR3 coding sequence is TGCAGCGGGGGACAGGGGAACACCGGGGAGCTGTTTTTT.

As concerns this clonotype: It is likely a read error, because the conserved phenylalanine at the end of the CDR3 is missing. The DNA is left out, because the CDR3 cannot be placed on it with certainty; the CDR3 is given as TCRdb lists it. The chain recombines TRBV28 with TRBJ1-1. Germline V lookup: CDR1 MDHEN, CDR2 SYDVKM. Termini included, the CDR3 measures 9 amino acids. The CDR3 sequence: CASSLVGSL.